This T cell receptor (beta chain) was profiled in a study of blood T cell dynamics during melanoma immunotherapy. General study findings and limits: Clones driving repertoire changes may be melanoma-specific or general immune activation.

Points on this clone: The antigen remains undetermined.

Time point specified: week 3, after first cycle of checkpoint inhibitor. Prior systemic cancer therapy, immunosuppressant use and other active malignancies excluded patients. Sequencing was performed with immunoSEQ multiplex PCR; in TCRdb, only in-frame clones are kept and a portion is missing. The sample contains 5,600 or so clones, roughly 78% of which appear only once. This CDR3 spans 19 amino acids. Per the germline V gene, CDR1 is SNHLY and CDR2 is FYNNEI. J was trimmed by 3 bases and V by 7 bases; bases with no gene match: 17. The receptor's source is a human donor with melanoma. The chain employs TRBV2 and TRBJ2-1; 11 bases map to TRBD2. The material was blood, obtained from a patient treated with checkpoint blockade. The CDR3 protein is CASNPPSGGPFFLYNEQFF. CDR3 sequence (DNA): TGTGCCAGCAACCCCCCTAGCGGGGGGCCTTTTTTTCTCTACAATGAGCAGTTCTTC.